The source of this TCR beta chain is a study of CD8+ T cells in alopecia areata. There are a few counts of this clone. The ends were cut back, 1 base at V and 5 bases at J, with 18 bases in the middle. The CDR3 sequence is 15 residues long. Germline V CDR1 and CDR2: SQVTM, ANQGSEA. Sequencing templates came from extracted RNA that was reverse transcribed into cDNA. The repertoire was sequenced with immunoSEQ multiplex PCR; TCRdb's copy has only in-frame clones and lacks some. This repertoire shows 150,000 to 200,000 clones, around 57% found once; its top ten account for about 4.4%. The V call is TRBV29-1, the J call TRBJ2-7; no clear D. Sequenced sample: CD4+ T cells sorted from blood. This sequence was found in a human donor in good health. In DNA, the CDR3 is TGCAGCGTTGAAGTGGTGGAAAACAGTTCGGACGAGCAGTACTTC. Its protein is CSVEVVENSSDEQYF.